The 2 T cell receptor beta chains below all came from one sample that was sequenced in a study of shared clonotypes between healthy human individuals. Libraries were prepared by immunoSEQ multiplex PCR; TCRdb keeps only in-frame clonotypes and omits some of them. The data contain roughly 1,500,000 clones, approximately 98% of them singletons. The sequenced material came from naive CD4+ T cells sorted from blood. The sample's subset: CD45RA+ positively selected. The receptors shown here come from a man aged 25-45 years in good health.

DNA of the CDR3: TGTGCCAGCAGCTTAGAGCCTAGCTACAATGAGCAGTTCTTC. This encodes CASSLEPSYNEQFF. V usage is TRBV11-2 and J usage is TRBJ2-1; D remains ambiguous. V was trimmed by 0 bases and J by 3 bases, leaving 6 bases between them. The CDR3 spans 14 residues. Germline-derived CDR1 and CDR2 are SGHAT and FQNNGV.

The chain uses TRBV7-9 and TRBJ1-4, with 9 bases that match TRBD1. Trimming at V came to 4 bases and at J to 8 bases, leaving 5 bases not matched to a gene. The CDR3 runs 14 residues. Germline loops: CDR1 SEHNR, CDR2 FQNEAQ (reference sequence). Here the CDR3 DNA reads TGTGCCAGCAGCTGGGGACAGGGTCGGGAAAAACTGTTTTTT. This encodes CASSWGQGREKLFF.